This is a list of T cell receptor beta chains from one sample in a study of shared clonotypes between healthy human individuals. Produced via immunoSEQ multiplex PCR; TCRdb's table is partial and in-frame only. The profile covers nearly 1 million clones, with approximately 76% appearing a single time and about 1.5% taken by the ten largest. The sequenced sample was memory CD4+ T cells sorted from blood. These receptors were collected from a man aged 18-30 years in good health. Both conserved end residues are part of each CDR3. The D gene is left open where the match is weak. Clone size, where shown, is once, few, many, or a class for clones that have expanded.

d_call: TRBD1
v_call: TRBV18
clone_size: -
j_call: TRBJ1-2
cdr3_nt: TGTGCCAGCTACAAGGGGGCTGGTGACTATGGCTACACCTTC
cdr3_aa: CASYKGAGDYGYTF

d_call: -
v_call: TRBV11-2
clone_size: -
j_call: TRBJ2-3
cdr3_nt: TGTGCCAGCAGCTTAATGGGGGCGGATACGCAGTATTTT
cdr3_aa: CASSLMGADTQYF

d_call: -
v_call: TRBV18
clone_size: once
j_call: TRBJ1-4
cdr3_nt: TGTGCCAGCTCACCACCCGCACAGCAAAAACTGTTTTTT
cdr3_aa: CASSPPAQQKLFF

d_call: -
v_call: TRBV9
clone_size: -
j_call: TRBJ2-1
cdr3_nt: TGTGCCAGCAGCGTCGGCGGGACCTCCTACAATGAGCAGTTCTTC
cdr3_aa: CASSVGGTSYNEQFF

d_call: -
v_call: TRBV5-6
clone_size: -
j_call: TRBJ2-5
cdr3_nt: TGTGCCAGCAGTTCGGACGCATACCAAGAGACCCAGTACTTC
cdr3_aa: CASSSDAYQETQYF

d_call: -
v_call: TRBV28
clone_size: -
j_call: TRBJ1-5
cdr3_nt: TGTGCCAGCAGCCCTGGGGGGGGGAGGAAGCAGCCCCAGCATTTT
cdr3_aa: CASSPGGGRKQPQHF

d_call: -
v_call: TRBV6-5
clone_size: -
j_call: TRBJ2-1
cdr3_nt: TGTGCCAGCAGTTACTCGGGAAGTCTCGATGAGCAGTTCTTC
cdr3_aa: CASSYSGSLDEQFF

d_call: -
v_call: TRBV5-4
clone_size: -
j_call: TRBJ1-1
cdr3_nt: TGTGCCAGCAGCTTGGACGAGAGCCCTGGAACTGAAGCTTTCTTT
cdr3_aa: CASSLDESPGTEAFF

d_call: TRBD2
v_call: TRBV7-9
clone_size: -
j_call: TRBJ2-1
cdr3_nt: TGTGCCAGCAGCGCAGGACTAGGCGGTGAGCAGTTCTTC
cdr3_aa: CASSAGLGGEQFF

d_call: -
v_call: TRBV2
clone_size: -
j_call: TRBJ1-5
cdr3_nt: TGTGCCAGCACCCCTGGGGGAAAGAGCAATCAGCCCCAGCATTTT
cdr3_aa: CASTPGGKSNQPQHF

d_call: -
v_call: TRBV7-2
clone_size: -
j_call: TRBJ2-7
cdr3_nt: TGTGCCAGCAGCTCGGGGGTCTACGAGCAGTACTTC
cdr3_aa: CASSSGVYEQYF

d_call: -
v_call: TRBV5-1
clone_size: -
j_call: TRBJ2-7
cdr3_nt: TGCGCCAGCAGCTTGACCACAGGGAATACCTACGAGCAGTACTTC
cdr3_aa: CASSLTTGNTYEQYF

d_call: TRBD1
v_call: TRBV5-1
clone_size: -
j_call: TRBJ1-1
cdr3_nt: TGCGCCAGCAGCTCACAGGGGGCGAACACTGAAGCTTTCTTT
cdr3_aa: CASSSQGANTEAFF

d_call: -
v_call: TRBV25-1
clone_size: once
j_call: TRBJ2-3
cdr3_nt: TGTGCCAGCAGCTTAAGAGATACGCAGTATTTT
cdr3_aa: CASSLRDTQYF

d_call: -
v_call: TRBV2
clone_size: few
j_call: TRBJ1-6
cdr3_nt: TGTGCCAGCCTGGGAGAATCCTATAATTCACCCCTCCACTTT
cdr3_aa: CASLGESYNSPLHF

d_call: TRBD2
v_call: TRBV7-2
clone_size: -
j_call: TRBJ2-1
cdr3_nt: TGTGCCAGCAGCTTAGCTAGGACTAGCGGGTACAATGAGCAGTTCTTC
cdr3_aa: CASSLARTSGYNEQFF

d_call: -
v_call: TRBV27
clone_size: -
j_call: TRBJ1-1
cdr3_nt: TGTGCCAGCAGTTTACGGGGGGAGAACACTGAAGCTTTCTTT
cdr3_aa: CASSLRGENTEAFF

d_call: TRBD1
v_call: TRBV6-5
clone_size: -
j_call: TRBJ2-1
cdr3_nt: TGTGCCAGCAGTTCCCCAGGACAGGGGGTTTATGAGCAGTTCTTC
cdr3_aa: CASSSPGQGVYEQFF

d_call: -
v_call: TRBV19
clone_size: -
j_call: TRBJ2-3
cdr3_nt: TGTGCCAGTAGTACGTCCCAGATACGGCAGTATTTT
cdr3_aa: CASSTSQIRQYF

d_call: -
v_call: TRBV6-1
clone_size: -
j_call: TRBJ2-7
cdr3_nt: TGTGCCAGCACGACTGGTTCCACTAACTCCTACGAGCAGTACTTC
cdr3_aa: CASTTGSTNSYEQYF

d_call: TRBD1
v_call: TRBV9
clone_size: few
j_call: TRBJ1-6
cdr3_nt: TGTGCCAGCAGCGTAGCTCCAGGGGGGAATTCACCCCTCCACTTT
cdr3_aa: CASSVAPGGNSPLHF

d_call: -
v_call: TRBV29-1
clone_size: -
j_call: TRBJ1-2
cdr3_nt: TGCAGCGCAAAGGAGGGAGGTAACCATGGCTACACCTTC
cdr3_aa: CSAKEGGNHGYTF

d_call: -
v_call: TRBV5-6
clone_size: -
j_call: TRBJ2-5
cdr3_nt: TGTGCCAGCAGCTTGGTTCTTGGGGCCCAAGAGACCCAGTACTTC
cdr3_aa: CASSLVLGAQETQYF

d_call: -
v_call: TRBV10-3
clone_size: -
j_call: TRBJ2-7
cdr3_nt: TGTGCCATCAGTGAACGGCCAAGTCGCGAGCAGTACTTC
cdr3_aa: CAISERPSREQYF

d_call: -
v_call: TRBV5-6
clone_size: -
j_call: TRBJ2-5
cdr3_nt: TGTGCCAGCAGCTTACTCCAAGAGGAGACCCAGTACTTC
cdr3_aa: CASSLLQEETQYF

d_call: -
v_call: TRBV11-2
clone_size: few
j_call: TRBJ2-3
cdr3_nt: TGTGCCAGCAGCTTAGGTTCGGGACAAGCGCAGTATTTT
cdr3_aa: CASSLGSGQAQYF

d_call: -
v_call: TRBV5-6
clone_size: -
j_call: TRBJ1-4
cdr3_nt: TGTGCCAGCAGCTTTTATGGGGAACGTGAAAAACTGTTTTTT
cdr3_aa: CASSFYGEREKLFF

d_call: TRBD1
v_call: TRBV6-5
clone_size: -
j_call: TRBJ1-6
cdr3_nt: TGTGCCAGCAGGGACAGGGATGCCGACAATTCACCCCTCCACTTT
cdr3_aa: CASRDRDADNSPLHF

d_call: -
v_call: TRBV30
clone_size: -
j_call: TRBJ2-1
cdr3_nt: TGTGCCTGGAGTGTCGAATGGGCTAGCGCGCAGTTCTTC
cdr3_aa: CAWSVEWASAQFF

d_call: -
v_call: TRBV18
clone_size: -
j_call: TRBJ1-5
cdr3_nt: TGTGCCAGCTCACCACGAGGGTCCCTTGGAAATCAGCCCCAGCATTTT
cdr3_aa: CASSPRGSLGNQPQHF

d_call: -
v_call: TRBV21-1
clone_size: few
j_call: TRBJ2-1
cdr3_nt: TGTGCCAGCAGCAAAGAGGCGGAGGATGAGCAGTTCTTC
cdr3_aa: CASSKEAEDEQFF

d_call: TRBD1
v_call: TRBV6-6
clone_size: -
j_call: TRBJ1-4
cdr3_nt: TGTGCCAGCAGTTACTCACAGGGGGCAGAAAAACTGTTTTTT
cdr3_aa: CASSYSQGAEKLFF

d_call: -
v_call: TRBV7-9
clone_size: -
j_call: TRBJ1-5
cdr3_nt: TGTGCCAGCAGCTTAGACGGGGGCGGCAATCAGCCCCAGCATTTT
cdr3_aa: CASSLDGGGNQPQHF

d_call: -
v_call: TRBV30
clone_size: few
j_call: TRBJ1-1
cdr3_nt: TGTGCCTGGAGTGTACTCTTGAGTGCTGAAGCTTTCTTT
cdr3_aa: CAWSVLLSAEAFF

d_call: -
v_call: TRBV25-1
clone_size: -
j_call: TRBJ2-3
cdr3_nt: TGTGCCAGCAGTGAGACCAGGGGAACAGATACGCAGTATTTT
cdr3_aa: CASSETRGTDTQYF

d_call: -
v_call: TRBV5-5
clone_size: -
j_call: TRBJ1-6
cdr3_nt: TGTGCCAGCAGCTTGGGGGGTAGCTCCTATAATTCACCCCTCCACTTT
cdr3_aa: CASSLGGSSYNSPLHF

d_call: -
v_call: TRBV18
clone_size: -
j_call: TRBJ1-1
cdr3_nt: TGTGCCAGCTCAGTTGGGACCCAGAACACTGAAGCTTTCTTT
cdr3_aa: CASSVGTQNTEAFF